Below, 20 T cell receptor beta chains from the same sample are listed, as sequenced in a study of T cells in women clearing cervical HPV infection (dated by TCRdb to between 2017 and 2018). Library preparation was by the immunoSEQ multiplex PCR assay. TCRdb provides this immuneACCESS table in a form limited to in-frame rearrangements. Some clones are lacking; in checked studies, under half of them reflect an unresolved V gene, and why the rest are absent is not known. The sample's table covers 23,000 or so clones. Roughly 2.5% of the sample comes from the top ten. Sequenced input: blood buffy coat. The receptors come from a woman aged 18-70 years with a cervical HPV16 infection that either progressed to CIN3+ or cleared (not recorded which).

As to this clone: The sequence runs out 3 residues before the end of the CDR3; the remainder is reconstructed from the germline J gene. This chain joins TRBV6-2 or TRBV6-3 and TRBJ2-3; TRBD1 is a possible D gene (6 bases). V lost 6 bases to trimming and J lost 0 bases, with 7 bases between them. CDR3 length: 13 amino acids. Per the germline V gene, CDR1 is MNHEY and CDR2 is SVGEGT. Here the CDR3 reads CASRGASTDTQYF. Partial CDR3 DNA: TGTGCCAGCAGGGGGGCTAGCACAGATACG.

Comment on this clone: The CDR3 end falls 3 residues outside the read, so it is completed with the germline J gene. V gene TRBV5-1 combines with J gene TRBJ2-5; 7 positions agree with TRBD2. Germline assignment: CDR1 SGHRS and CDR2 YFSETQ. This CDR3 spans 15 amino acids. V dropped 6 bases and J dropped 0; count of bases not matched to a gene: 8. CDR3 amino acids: CASTFWGGNQETQYF. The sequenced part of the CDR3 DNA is TGCGCCAGCACTTTTTGGGGGGGGAACCAAGAGACC.

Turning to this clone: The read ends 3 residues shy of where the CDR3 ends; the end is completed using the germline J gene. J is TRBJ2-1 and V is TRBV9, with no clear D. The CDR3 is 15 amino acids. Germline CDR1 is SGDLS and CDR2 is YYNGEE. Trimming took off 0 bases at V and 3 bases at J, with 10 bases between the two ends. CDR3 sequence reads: CASSVDIEGYNEQFF. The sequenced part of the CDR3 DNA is TGTGCCAGCAGCGTAGACATTGAAGGCTACAATGAG.

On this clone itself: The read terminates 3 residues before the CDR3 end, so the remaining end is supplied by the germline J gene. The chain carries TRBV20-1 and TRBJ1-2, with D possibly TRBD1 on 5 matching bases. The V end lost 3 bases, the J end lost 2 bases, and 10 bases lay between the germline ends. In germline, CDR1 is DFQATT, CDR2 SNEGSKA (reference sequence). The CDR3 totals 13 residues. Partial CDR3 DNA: TGCAGTGCTAGCGGGGGGGACAACTATGGC. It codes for CSASGGDNYG. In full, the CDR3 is CSASGGDNYGYTF.

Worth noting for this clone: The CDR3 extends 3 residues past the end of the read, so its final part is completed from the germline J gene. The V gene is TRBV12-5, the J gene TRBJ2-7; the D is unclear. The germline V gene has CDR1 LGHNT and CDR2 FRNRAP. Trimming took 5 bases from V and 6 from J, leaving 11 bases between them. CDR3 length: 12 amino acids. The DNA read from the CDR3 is TGTGCTAGTGGTCCCACCACTGCCGAG. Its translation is CASGPTTAE. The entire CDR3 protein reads CASGPTTAEQYF. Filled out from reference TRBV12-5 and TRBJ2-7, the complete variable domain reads DARVTQTPRHKVTEMGQEVTMRCQPILGHNTVFWYRQTMMQGLELLAYFRNRAPLDDSGMPKDRFSAEMPDATLATLKIQPSEPRDSAVYFCASGPTTAEQYFGPGTRLTVT.

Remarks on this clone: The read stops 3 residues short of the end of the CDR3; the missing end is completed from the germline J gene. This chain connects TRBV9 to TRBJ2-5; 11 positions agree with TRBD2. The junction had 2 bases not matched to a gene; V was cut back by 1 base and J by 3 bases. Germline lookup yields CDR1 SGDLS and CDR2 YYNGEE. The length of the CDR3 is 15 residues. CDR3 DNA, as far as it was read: TGTGCCAGCAGCGTATCGACTAGCGGGGAAGAGACC. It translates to CASSVSTSGEET. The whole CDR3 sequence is CASSVSTSGEETQYF.

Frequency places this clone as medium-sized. Incomplete CDR3 DNA: TGTGCCAGCAGCGCCCGACAGGAGGGAAACTATGGT. This encodes CASSARQEGNYG. The entire CDR3 sequence reads CASSARQEGNYGQYF. The chain uses TRBV7-9 and TRBJ2-4; D might be TRBD1 or TRBD2, each matching 6 bases. The CDR3 goes on 3 residues after the read ends, and that part is filled in from the germline J gene. The CDR3 covers 15 residues. Germline V gives CDR1 SEHNR, CDR2 FQNEAQ (reference sequence).

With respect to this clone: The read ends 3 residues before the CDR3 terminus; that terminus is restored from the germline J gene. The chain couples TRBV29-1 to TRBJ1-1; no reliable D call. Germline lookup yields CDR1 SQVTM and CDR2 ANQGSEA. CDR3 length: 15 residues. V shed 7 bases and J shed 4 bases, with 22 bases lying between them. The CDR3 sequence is CSASIVEGFATEAFF. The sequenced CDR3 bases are TGCAGCGCCTCAATTGTTGAGGGTTTTGCCACTGAA.

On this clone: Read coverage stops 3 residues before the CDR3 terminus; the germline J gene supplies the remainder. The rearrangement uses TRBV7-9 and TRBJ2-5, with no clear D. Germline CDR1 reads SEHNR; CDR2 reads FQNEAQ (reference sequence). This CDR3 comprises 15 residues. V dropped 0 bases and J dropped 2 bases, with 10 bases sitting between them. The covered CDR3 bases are TGTGCCAGCAGCTTAGCGTGGCAGGCGCAAGAGACC. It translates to CASSLAWQAQET. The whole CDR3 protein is CASSLAWQAQETQYF.

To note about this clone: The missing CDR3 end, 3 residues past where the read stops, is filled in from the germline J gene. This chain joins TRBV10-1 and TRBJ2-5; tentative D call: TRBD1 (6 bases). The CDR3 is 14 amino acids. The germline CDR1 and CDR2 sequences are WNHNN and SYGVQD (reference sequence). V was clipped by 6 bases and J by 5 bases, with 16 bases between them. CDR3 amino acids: CASSQGSPGETQYF. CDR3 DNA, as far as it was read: TGCGCCAGCAGCCAGGGGAGTCCCGGGGAGACC.

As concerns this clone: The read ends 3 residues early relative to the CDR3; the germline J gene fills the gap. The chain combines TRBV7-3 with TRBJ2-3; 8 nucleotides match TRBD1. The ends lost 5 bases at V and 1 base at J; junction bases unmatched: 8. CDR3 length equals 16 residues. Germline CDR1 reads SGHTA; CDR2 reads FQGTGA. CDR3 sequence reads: CASSRVGGQGTDTQYF. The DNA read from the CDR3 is TGTGCCAGCAGCCGCGTGGGGGGACAGGGCACAGATACG.

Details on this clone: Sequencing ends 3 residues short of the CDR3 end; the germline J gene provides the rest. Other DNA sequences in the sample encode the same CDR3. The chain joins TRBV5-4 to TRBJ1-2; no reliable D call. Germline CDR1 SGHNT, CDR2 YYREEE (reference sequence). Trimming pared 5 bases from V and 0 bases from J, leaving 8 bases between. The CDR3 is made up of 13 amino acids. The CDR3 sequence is CASRAAANYGYTF. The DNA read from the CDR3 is TGTGCCAGCAGGGCTGCCGCTAACTATGGC.

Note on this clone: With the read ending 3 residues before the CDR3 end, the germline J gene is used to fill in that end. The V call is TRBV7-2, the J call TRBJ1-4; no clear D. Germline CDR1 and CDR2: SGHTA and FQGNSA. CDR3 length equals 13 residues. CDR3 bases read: TGTGCCAGCAGCCCACCTACTAGCGGGAGA. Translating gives CASSPPTSGR. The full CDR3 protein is CASSPPTSGRLFF.

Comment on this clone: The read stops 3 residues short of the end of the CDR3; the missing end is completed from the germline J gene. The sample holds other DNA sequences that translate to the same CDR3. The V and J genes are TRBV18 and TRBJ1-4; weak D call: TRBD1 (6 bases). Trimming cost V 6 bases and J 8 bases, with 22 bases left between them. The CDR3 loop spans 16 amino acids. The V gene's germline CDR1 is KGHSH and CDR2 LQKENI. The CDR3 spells CASSPPTGQEGEKLFF. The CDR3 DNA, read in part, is TGTGCCAGCTCCCCCCCTACGGGACAAGAGGGGGAAAAA.

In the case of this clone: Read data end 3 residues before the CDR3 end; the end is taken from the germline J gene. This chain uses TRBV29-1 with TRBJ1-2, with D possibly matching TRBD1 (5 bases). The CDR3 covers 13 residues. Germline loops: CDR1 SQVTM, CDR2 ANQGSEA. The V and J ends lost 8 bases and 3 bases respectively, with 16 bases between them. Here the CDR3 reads CSPEGEGHYGYTF. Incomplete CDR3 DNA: TGCAGCCCCGAGGGTGAGGGGCACTATGGC.

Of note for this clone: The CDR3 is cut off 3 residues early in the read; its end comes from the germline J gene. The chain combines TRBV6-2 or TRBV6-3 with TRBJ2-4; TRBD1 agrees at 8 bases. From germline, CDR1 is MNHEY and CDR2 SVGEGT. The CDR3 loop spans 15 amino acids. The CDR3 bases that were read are TGTGCCAGCAGTTATATCACAGGGGGGAACTATGGT. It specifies CASSYITGGNYG. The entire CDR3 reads CASSYITGGNYGQYF.

CDR3 DNA (partial): TGTGCCAGCAGCTTAGCGGGACAGAACTACGAG. Residues: CASSLAGQNYE. The CDR3 reads in full as CASSLAGQNYEQYF. The rearrangement joins TRBV7-2 to TRBJ2-7, with 7 nucleotides matching TRBD1. The read ends 3 residues shy of where the CDR3 ends; the end is completed using the germline J gene. Per the germline V gene, CDR1 is SGHTA and CDR2 is FQGNSA. This CDR3 region has 14 residues. The V gene end was trimmed by 0 bases and the J gene end by 3 bases; junction bases not matched to a gene: 2. The full variable domain, with the rest looked up from reference TRBV7-2 and TRBJ2-7, is GAGVSQSPSNKVTEKGKDVELRCDPISGHTALYWYRQSLGQGLEFLIYFQGNSAPDKSGLPSDRFSAERTGGSVSTLTIQRTQQEDSAVYLCASSLAGQNYEQYFGPGTRLTVT.

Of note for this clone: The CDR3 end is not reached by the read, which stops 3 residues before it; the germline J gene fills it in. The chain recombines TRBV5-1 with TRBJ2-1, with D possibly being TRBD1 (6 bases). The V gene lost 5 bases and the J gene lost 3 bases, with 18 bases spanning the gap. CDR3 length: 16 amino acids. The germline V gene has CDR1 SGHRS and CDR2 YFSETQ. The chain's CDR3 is CASRTLRTAFYNEQFF. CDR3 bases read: TGCGCCAGCAGGACCCTCAGGACAGCTTTCTACAATGAG.

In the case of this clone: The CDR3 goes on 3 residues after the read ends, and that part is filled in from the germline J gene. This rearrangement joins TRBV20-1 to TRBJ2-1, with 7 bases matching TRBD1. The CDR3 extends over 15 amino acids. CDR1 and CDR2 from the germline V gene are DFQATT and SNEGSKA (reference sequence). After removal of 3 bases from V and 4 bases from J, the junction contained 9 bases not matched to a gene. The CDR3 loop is CSARASGTAYNEQFF. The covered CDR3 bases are TGCAGTGCTAGGGCTTCCGGGACAGCTTACAATGAG.

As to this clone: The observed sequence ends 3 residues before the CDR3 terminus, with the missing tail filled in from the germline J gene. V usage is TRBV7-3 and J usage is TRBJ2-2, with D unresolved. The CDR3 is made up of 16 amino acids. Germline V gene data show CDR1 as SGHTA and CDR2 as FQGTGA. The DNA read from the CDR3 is TGTGCCAGCAGCTTAACTCCGGCAGTAACTAATGAAAAG. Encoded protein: CASSLTPAVTNEK. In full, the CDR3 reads CASSLTPAVTNEKLFF.